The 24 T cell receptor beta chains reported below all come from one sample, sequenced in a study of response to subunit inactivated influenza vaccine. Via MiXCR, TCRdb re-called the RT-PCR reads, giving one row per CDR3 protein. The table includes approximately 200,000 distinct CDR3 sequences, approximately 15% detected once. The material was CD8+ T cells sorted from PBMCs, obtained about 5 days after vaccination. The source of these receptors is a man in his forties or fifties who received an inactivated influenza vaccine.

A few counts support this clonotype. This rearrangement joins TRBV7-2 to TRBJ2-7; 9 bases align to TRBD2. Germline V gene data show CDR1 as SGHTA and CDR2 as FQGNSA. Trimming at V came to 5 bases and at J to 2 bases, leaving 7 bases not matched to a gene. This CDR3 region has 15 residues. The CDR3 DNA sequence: TGTGCCAGCAGCAACTCGGGACTAGCCGCCTACGAGCAGTACTTC. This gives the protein CASSNSGLAAYEQYF.

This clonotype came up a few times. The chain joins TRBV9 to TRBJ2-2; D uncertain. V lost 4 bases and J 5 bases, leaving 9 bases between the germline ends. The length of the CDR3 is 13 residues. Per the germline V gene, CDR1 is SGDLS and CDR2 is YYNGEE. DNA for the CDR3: TGTGCCAGCAGCCCCCTGTATACCGGGGAGCTGTTTTTT. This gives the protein CASSPLYTGELFF.

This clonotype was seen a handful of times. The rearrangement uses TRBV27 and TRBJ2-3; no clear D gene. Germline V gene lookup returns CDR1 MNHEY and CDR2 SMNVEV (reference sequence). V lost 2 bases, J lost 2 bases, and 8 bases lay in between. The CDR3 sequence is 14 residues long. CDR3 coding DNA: TGTGCCAGCAGTTTAGCAGAGAACACAGATACGCAGTATTTT. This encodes CASSLAENTDTQYF.

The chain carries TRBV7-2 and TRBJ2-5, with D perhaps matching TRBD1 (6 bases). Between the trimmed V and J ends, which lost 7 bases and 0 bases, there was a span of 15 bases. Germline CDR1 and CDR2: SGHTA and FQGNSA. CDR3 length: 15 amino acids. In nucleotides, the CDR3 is TGTGCCAGCAATTCCCCCGGGACAAACCAAGAGACCCAGTACTTC. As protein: CASNSPGTNQETQYF.

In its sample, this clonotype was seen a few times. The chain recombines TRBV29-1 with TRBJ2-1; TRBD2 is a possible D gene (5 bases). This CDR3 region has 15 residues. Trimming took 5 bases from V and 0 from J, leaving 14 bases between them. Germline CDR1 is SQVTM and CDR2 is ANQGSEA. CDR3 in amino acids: CSVRSGLSSYNEQFF. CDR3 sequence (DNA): TGCAGCGTTAGAAGCGGACTGAGCTCCTACAATGAGCAGTTCTTC.

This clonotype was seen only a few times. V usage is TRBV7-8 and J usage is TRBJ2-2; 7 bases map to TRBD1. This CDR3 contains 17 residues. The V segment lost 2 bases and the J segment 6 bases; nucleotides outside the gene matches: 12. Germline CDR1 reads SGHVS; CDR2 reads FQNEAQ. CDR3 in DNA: TGTGCCAGCAGCTTAATTGGACAGGTTTTAATGGCCGGGGAGCTGTTTTTT. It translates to CASSLIGQVLMAGELFF.

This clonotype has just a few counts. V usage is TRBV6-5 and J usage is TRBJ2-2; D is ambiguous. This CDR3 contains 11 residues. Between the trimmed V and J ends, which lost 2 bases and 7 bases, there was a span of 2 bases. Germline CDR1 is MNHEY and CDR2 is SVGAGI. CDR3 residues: CASSYNGELFF. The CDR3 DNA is TGTGCCAGCAGTTACAACGGGGAGCTGTTTTTT.

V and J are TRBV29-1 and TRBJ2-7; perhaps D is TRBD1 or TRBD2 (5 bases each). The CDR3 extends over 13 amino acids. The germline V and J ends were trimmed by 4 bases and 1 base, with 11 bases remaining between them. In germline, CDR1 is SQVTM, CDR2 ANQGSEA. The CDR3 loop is CSVAGTDSYEQYF. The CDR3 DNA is TGCAGCGTTGCAGGGACGGATTCCTACGAGCAGTACTTC.

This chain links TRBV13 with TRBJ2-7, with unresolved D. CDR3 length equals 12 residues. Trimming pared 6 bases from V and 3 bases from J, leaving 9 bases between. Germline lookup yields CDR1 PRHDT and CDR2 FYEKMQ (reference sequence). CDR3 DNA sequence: TGTGCCAGCAGATCCGTAGGCTACGAGCAGTACTTC. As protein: CASRSVGYEQYF.

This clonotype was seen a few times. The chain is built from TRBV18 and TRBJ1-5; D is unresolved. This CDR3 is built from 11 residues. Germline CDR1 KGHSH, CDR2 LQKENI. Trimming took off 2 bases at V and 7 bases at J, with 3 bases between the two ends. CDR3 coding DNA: TGTGCCAGCTCACCATGGCAGCCCCAGCATTTT. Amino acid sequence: CASSPWQPQHF. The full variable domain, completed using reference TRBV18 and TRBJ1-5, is NAGVMQNPRHLVRRRGQEARLRCSPMKGHSHVYWYRQLPEEGLKFMVYLQKENIIDESGMPKERFSAEFPKEGPSILRIQQVVRGDSAAYFCASSPWQPQHFGDGTRLSIL.

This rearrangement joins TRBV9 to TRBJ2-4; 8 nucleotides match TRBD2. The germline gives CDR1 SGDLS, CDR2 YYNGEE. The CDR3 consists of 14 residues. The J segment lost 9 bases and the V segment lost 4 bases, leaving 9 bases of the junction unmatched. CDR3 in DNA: TGTGCCAGCAGCCCCCAGCGGGAGTGGGGCATTCAGTACTTC. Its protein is CASSPQREWGIQYF.

Written as DNA, the CDR3 is TGTGCCAGCAGCTTTGACTGGGAGACCCAGTACTTC. Residues: CASSFDWETQYF. This chain connects TRBV11-2 to TRBJ2-5; D uncertain. V dropped 3 bases and J dropped 5 bases, with 7 bases sitting between them. Germline CDR1 reads SGHAT; CDR2 reads FQNNGV. The CDR3 is made up of 12 amino acids.

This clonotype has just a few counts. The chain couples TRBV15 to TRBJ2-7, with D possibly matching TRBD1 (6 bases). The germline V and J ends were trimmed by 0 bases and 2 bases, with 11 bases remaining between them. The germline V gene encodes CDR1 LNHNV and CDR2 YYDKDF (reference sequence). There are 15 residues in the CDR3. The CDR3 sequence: CATSREEGETYEQYF. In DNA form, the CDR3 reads TGTGCCACCAGCAGAGAAGAGGGGGAAACCTACGAGCAGTACTTC. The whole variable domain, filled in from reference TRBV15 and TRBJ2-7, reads DAMVIQNPRYQVTQFGKPVTLSCSQTLNHNVMYWYQQKSSQAPKLLFHYYDKDFNNEADTPDNFQSRRPNTSFCFLDIRSPGLGDTAMYLCATSREEGETYEQYFGPGTRLTVT.

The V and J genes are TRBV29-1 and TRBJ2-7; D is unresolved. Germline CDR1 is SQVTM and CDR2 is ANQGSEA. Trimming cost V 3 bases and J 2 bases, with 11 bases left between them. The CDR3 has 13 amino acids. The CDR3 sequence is CSVESAVTYEQYF. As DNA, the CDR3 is TGCAGCGTTGAGTCGGCAGTGACCTACGAGCAGTACTTC.

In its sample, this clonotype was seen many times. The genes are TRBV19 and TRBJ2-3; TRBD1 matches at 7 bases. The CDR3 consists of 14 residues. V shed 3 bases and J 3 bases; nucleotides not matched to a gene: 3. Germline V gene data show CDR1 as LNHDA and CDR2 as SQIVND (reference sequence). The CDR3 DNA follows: TGTGCCAGTAGTATCGGACAGGCGACAGATACGCAGTATTTT. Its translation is CASSIGQATDTQYF.

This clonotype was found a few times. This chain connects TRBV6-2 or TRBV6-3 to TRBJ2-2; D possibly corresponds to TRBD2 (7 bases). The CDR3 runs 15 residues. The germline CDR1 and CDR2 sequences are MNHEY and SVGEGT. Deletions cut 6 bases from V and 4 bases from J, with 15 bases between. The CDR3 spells CASSLGGDTTGELFF. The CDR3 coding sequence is TGTGCCAGCAGCTTGGGGGGGGACACCACCGGGGAGCTGTTTTTT.

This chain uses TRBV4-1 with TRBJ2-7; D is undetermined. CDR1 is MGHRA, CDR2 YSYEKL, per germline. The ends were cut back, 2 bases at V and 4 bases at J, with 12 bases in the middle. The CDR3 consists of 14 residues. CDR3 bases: TGCGCCAGCAGCCAACACCTGCAGATTTACGAGCAGTACTTC. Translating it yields CASSQHLQIYEQYF.

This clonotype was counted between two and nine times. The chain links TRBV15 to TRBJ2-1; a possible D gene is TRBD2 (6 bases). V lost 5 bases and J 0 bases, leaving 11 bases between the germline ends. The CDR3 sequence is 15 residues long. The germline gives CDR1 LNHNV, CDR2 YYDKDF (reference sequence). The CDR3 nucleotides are TGTGCCACCAGCGAGCGGGCCGCCTCCTACAATGAGCAGTTCTTC. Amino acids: CATSERAASYNEQFF.

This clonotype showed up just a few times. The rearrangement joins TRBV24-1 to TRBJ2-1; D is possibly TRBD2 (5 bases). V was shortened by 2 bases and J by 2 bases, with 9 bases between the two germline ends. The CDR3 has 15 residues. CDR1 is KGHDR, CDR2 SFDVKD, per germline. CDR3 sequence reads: CATSDSAGAYNEQFF. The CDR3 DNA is TGTGCCACCAGTGATTCCGCCGGGGCCTACAATGAGCAGTTCTTC.

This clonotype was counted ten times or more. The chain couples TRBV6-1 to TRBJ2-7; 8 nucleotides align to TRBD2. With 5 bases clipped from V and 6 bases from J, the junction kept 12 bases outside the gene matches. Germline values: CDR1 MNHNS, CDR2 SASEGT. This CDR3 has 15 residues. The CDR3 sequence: CASSLSGDMPVEQYF. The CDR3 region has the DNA TGTGCCAGCAGTCTTAGCGGGGACATGCCTGTCGAGCAGTACTTC.

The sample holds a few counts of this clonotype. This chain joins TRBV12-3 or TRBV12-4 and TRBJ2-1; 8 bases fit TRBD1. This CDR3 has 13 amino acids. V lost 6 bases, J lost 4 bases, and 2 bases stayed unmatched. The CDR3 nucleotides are TGTGCCAGCAGCCGGGACAGGTACAATGAGCAGTTCTTC. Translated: CASSRDRYNEQFF.

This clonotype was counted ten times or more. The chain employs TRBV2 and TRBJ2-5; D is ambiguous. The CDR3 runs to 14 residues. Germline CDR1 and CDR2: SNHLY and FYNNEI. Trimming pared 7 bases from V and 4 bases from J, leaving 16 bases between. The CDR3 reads CASTQRVGAETQYF. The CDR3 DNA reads TGTGCCAGCACCCAGAGAGTGGGTGCAGAGACCCAGTACTTC.

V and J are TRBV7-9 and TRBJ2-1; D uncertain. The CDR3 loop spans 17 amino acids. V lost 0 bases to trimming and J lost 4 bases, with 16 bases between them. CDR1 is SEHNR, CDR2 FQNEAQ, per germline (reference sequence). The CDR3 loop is CASSLALFDAYYNEQFF. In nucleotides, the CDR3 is TGTGCCAGCAGCTTAGCCTTATTCGACGCCTATTACAATGAGCAGTTCTTC. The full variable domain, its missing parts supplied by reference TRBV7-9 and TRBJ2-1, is DTGVSQNPRHKITKRGQNVTFRCDPISEHNRLYWYRQTLGQGPEFLTYFQNEAQLEKSRLLSDRFSAERPKGSFSTLEIQRTEQGDSAMYLCASSLALFDAYYNEQFFGPGTRLTVL.

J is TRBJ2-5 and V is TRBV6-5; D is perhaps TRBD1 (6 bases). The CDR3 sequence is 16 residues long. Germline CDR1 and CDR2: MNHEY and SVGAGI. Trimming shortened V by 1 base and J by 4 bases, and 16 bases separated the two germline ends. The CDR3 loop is CASSYFRGQGGETQYF. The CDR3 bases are TGTGCCAGCAGTTACTTCAGGGGCCAAGGGGGAGAGACCCAGTACTTC.